This entry is about one T cell receptor beta chain. The antigen is unknown. This sample is drawn from a study of T cell responses to AZD1222 COVID-19 vaccine. Assay: immunoSEQ multiplex PCR; the TCRdb copy retains only in-frame clones and omits some. Seen here are 97,000 or so clones, about nine tenths observed once, and the top ten hold about 9%. Study-wide results and limits: Seropositivity was recorded at baseline in only 6 or 7 AZD1222 recipients. Donors in the cohort were predominantly white British and more often female, and clonal diversity was possibly underestimated. Breadth and depth of Spike-specific TCRs rose after two AZD1222 doses.

The input for sequencing was peripheral blood, taken 28 days after the second AZD1222 dose. The TCR originated in an adult who received the AZD1222 COVID-19 vaccine.

The CDR3, as DNA: TGTGCCAGCAGCCGTCCTGGACTAGCGGGTGAAGAGACCCAGTACTTC. Translated, it gives CASSRPGLAGEETQYF. This sequence joins TRBV4-2 and TRBJ2-5; 11 bases align to TRBD2. The junction had 7 bases not matched to a gene; V was cut back by 4 bases and J by 3 bases. Germline CDR1 and CDR2: LGHNA and YNFKEQ. The CDR3 has 16 amino acids.